These 17 T cell receptor beta chains were sequenced from one sample in a study of blood T cell repertoires in COVID-19 (dated by TCRdb to 2018 to 2020). The library was prepared using the immunoSEQ multiplex PCR assay. TCRdb took this table from immuneACCESS and kept in-frame rearrangements with V and J called. Such tables lack part of the clones; where checked against another copy, unresolved V genes explain under half of the gap, and the rest is unexplained. Here the sample has a few hundred thousand clones; roughly 89% occur a single time. About a tenth of the sample goes to the ten largest clones. The specimen was PBMCs or T cells enriched from blood (not recorded which). The receptors come from a woman between 45 and 65 years old who had recovered from COVID-19.

In the case of this clone: The same CDR3 arises from other DNA sequences in this sample as well. The J gene is TRBJ1-1, the V gene TRBV18, with D tentatively TRBD1 (5 bases). From germline, CDR1 is KGHSH and CDR2 LQKENI. CDR3 size: 13 residues. V dropped 4 bases and J dropped 1 base, with 7 bases sitting between them. Written as DNA, the CDR3 is TGTGCCAGCTCACTGACAGAGAACACTGAAGCTTTCTTT. This translates into CASSLTENTEAFF.

This rearrangement joins TRBV10-3 to TRBJ1-1, with D maybe TRBD1 (5 bases). CDR1 and CDR2 from the germline V gene are ENHRY and SYGVKD. The CDR3 runs to 13 residues. Trimming shortened V by 10 bases and J by 1 base, and 13 bases separated the two germline ends. This CDR3 reads CATKTDKNTEAFF. Here the CDR3 DNA reads TGTGCCACCAAGACGGACAAGAACACTGAAGCTTTCTTT.

The chain has TRBV30 and TRBJ2-7, with a tentative D call TRBD2 (5 bases). V shed 2 bases and J shed 1 base, with 12 bases lying between them. The CDR3 extends over 14 amino acids. Germline V gene lookup returns CDR1 GTSNPN and CDR2 SVGIG (reference sequence). The CDR3 DNA reads as TGTGCCTGGAGTTGGGGTTCGGGATCCTACGAGCAGTACTTC. Amino acids: CAWSWGSGSYEQYF.

V is TRBV27 and J is TRBJ2-7; tentatively, D is TRBD1 (6 bases). Trimming cost V 6 bases and J 5 bases, with 20 bases left between them. In germline, CDR1 is MNHEY, CDR2 SMNVEV (reference sequence). CDR3 length: 15 amino acids. The CDR3 protein is CASRTLAQGYNEQYF. The CDR3 DNA sequence: TGTGCCAGCAGGACCCTAGCACAGGGTTACAACGAGCAGTACTTC.

The J gene is TRBJ2-1, the V gene TRBV7-2; no reliable D call. This CDR3 region has 16 residues. The germline V gene has CDR1 SGHTA and CDR2 FQGNSA. The V and J ends lost 1 base and 6 bases respectively, with 16 bases between them. CDR3 nucleotide sequence: TGTGCCAGCAGCTTAGTTGTCTTAGGAGTAGGCAATGAGCAGTTCTTC. As protein: CASSLVVLGVGNEQFF. The full variable domain, rest sourced from reference TRBV7-2 and TRBJ2-1, is GAGVSQSPSNKVTEKGKDVELRCDPISGHTALYWYRQSLGQGLEFLIYFQGNSAPDKSGLPSDRFSAERTGGSVSTLTIQRTQQEDSAVYLCASSLVVLGVGNEQFFGPGTRLTVL.

The V call is TRBV3-1 (or the pseudogene TRBV3-2), the J call TRBJ2-2; 10 bases are a match to TRBD1. V lost 7 bases, J lost 4 bases, and 9 bases stayed unmatched. Germline V gene sequence: CDR1 LGHDT, CDR2 YNNKEL (reference sequence). The CDR3 is made up of 16 amino acids. The CDR3 here is CASKEDRGVTTGELFF. The CDR3 DNA reads as TGTGCCAGCAAGGAGGACAGGGGGGTTACCACCGGGGAGCTGTTTTTT.

This chain joins TRBV3-1 (or the pseudogene TRBV3-2) and TRBJ1-2; TRBD1 might be the D (5 bases). V was shortened by 4 bases and J by 7 bases, with 10 bases between the two germline ends. In germline, CDR1 is LGHDT, CDR2 YNNKEL (reference sequence). The CDR3 length is 12 residues. CDR3 coding DNA: TGTGCCAGCAGCCTCTTGCAGGGTGGCTACACCTTC. Protein sequence: CASSLLQGGYTF.

This clone was recorded only once. CDR3 region: CASSPPDSVGHEQYF. As DNA, the CDR3 is TGTGCCAGCTCACCACCGGATAGCGTAGGCCACGAGCAGTACTTC. The genes are TRBV18 and TRBJ2-7, with D maybe TRBD2 (5 bases). The germline V and J ends were trimmed by 0 bases and 5 bases, with 14 bases remaining between them. Germline V CDR1 and CDR2: KGHSH, LQKENI. The CDR3 is made up of 15 amino acids.

The chain has TRBV4-2 and TRBJ2-3, with 7 bases matching TRBD2. This CDR3 is 12 amino acids long. The trim removed 4 bases at V and 6 bases at J, leaving 1 base unmatched. The germline CDR1 and CDR2 sequences are LGHNA and YNFKEQ. CDR3 DNA: TGTGCCAGCAGCCGGGGGGGGGATACGCAGTATTTT. It specifies CASSRGGDTQYF.

The V call is TRBV28, the J call TRBJ1-3, with 8 bases lining up with TRBD1. Germline V gene data show CDR1 as MDHEN and CDR2 as SYDVKM. The CDR3 totals 15 residues. Trimming took 7 bases from V and 2 from J; bases not matched to a gene: 7. CDR3 sequence reads: CASILQDRAGNTIYF. CDR3 bases: TGTGCCAGCATCCTCCAGGACAGGGCTGGAAACACCATATATTTT.

The genes are TRBV28 and TRBJ1-2; D might be TRBD1 (5 bases). Looked up from germline, CDR1 is MDHEN and CDR2 is SYDVKM. The CDR3 sequence is 13 residues long. Trimming cost V 6 bases and J 4 bases, with 12 bases left between them. CDR3 DNA: TGTGCCAGCAGACAGGTAGCTGGCTATGGCTACACCTTC. Amino acids: CASRQVAGYGYTF.

This sequence joins TRBV6-5 and TRBJ2-1, with TRBD2 matching over 9 bases. The CDR3 loop spans 12 amino acids. Germline CDR1 reads MNHEY; CDR2 reads SVGAGI. The junction had 3 bases not matched to a gene; V was cut back by 6 bases and J by 9 bases. The CDR3 here is CASRGLAGEQFF. Here the CDR3 DNA reads TGTGCCAGCAGGGGACTAGCTGGTGAGCAGTTCTTC.

This chain uses TRBV4-1 with TRBJ1-2, with D hard to call. Per the germline V gene, CDR1 is MGHRA and CDR2 is YSYEKL. V dropped 2 bases and J dropped 4 bases, with 5 bases sitting between them. The CDR3 runs 12 residues. The chain's CDR3 is CASSQPTYGYTF. The CDR3 DNA reads as TGCGCCAGCAGCCAACCTACCTATGGCTACACCTTC.

The chain carries TRBV5-5 and TRBJ2-7; possible D gene TRBD2, 6 bases. The V gene lost 0 bases and the J gene lost 2 bases, with 9 bases spanning the gap. The CDR3 has 14 amino acids. The V gene's germline CDR1 is SGHKS and CDR2 YYEKEE (reference sequence). Here the CDR3 DNA reads TGTGCCAGCAGCTTGGGGGGGACTGCCTACGAGCAGTACTTC. As protein: CASSLGGTAYEQYF.

The chain has TRBV21-1 and TRBJ1-6. TRBV21-1 is designated a pseudogene. This CDR3 spans 16 amino acids. The CDR3 loop reads CASSTEPSSYNSPLHF. The CDR3 DNA sequence: TGTGCCAGCAGCACCGAACCTAGCTCCTATAATTCACCCCTCCACTTT.

The chain has TRBV7-6 and TRBJ2-7, with no clear D. Trimming pared 3 bases from V and 0 bases from J, leaving 12 bases between. The CDR3 runs 15 residues. The germline CDR1 and CDR2 sequences are SGHVS and FNYEAQ. The CDR3 DNA follows: TGTGCCAGCAGCTTCTACCCTGTCCTCTCCTACGAGCAGTACTTC. Translated, it gives CASSFYPVLSYEQYF. Filled out from reference TRBV7-6 and TRBJ2-7, the complete variable domain reads GAGVSQSPRYKVTKRGQDVALRCDPISGHVSLYWYRQALGQGPEFLTYFNYEAQQDKSGLPNDRFSAERPEGSISTLTIQRTEQRDSAMYRCASSFYPVLSYEQYFGPGTRLTVT.

In regard to this clone: A read error may account for a junction end that differs from germline. The genes are TRBV7-7 and TRBJ1-5; 7 bases agree with TRBD1. The CDR3 has 17 amino acids. Per the germline V gene, CDR1 is SSHAT and CDR2 is FNYEAQ (reference sequence). This CDR3 is CASSSLGQAWGNQPQHF. In nucleotides, the CDR3 is TGTGCTAGCAGCTCCCTAGGACAGGCTTGGGGCAATCAGCCCCAGCATTTT.